Listed below are T cell receptor beta chains from one sample, sequenced in a study of regulatory T cells in long-lasting Graves disease. TCRdb used MiXCR to reprocess the multiplex PCR reads, holding one entry per CDR3 protein. The data hold hundreds of thousands of distinct CDR3 sequences, with roughly 15% observed a single time. In addition, the sample was reused for a study of T cells in Graves' hyperthyroidism and ophthalmopathy.

Sequenced material: peripheral blood mononuclear cells (PBMCs), taken at new diagnosis, from a patient treated with antithyroid drugs. These receptors all stem from a woman aged 25-40 years with Graves disease. Each CDR3 is given with its conserved first and last residue. The listing skips clone size in some rows; elsewhere it reads once, few, many or a size class.

TRBJ2-7 many TRBV2 CASSGQGYEQYF
TRBJ1-1 few TRBV19 CASTPLPGAAAFF
TRBJ2-7 . TRBV7-9 CASSLPIPSYEQYF
TRBJ1-5 . TRBV5-6 CASSAGGAGNQPQHF
TRBJ2-1 many TRBV14 CASSQITGARQFF
TRBJ2-7 many TRBV2 CASSREESSYEQYF
TRBJ2-1 many TRBV6-9 CASSWGRQINNEQFF
TRBJ2-7 once TRBV5-6 CASSLGVGGTYEQYF
TRBJ2-5 . TRBV20-1 CSATAGTPEETQYF
TRBJ2-1 few TRBV6-1 CASRVSNEQFF